The clone carrying this T cell receptor beta chain was observed many times. Time point denoted: pre-sensitization, week 0. As to treatment: therapeutic diphenylcyclopropenone sensitization with weekly scalp DPC. In the authors' methods: Sequenced samples showed a median of approximately 100,000 TCRs each, with counts running from around 25,000 to 690,000. In TCRdb, the RACE reads were re-called with MiXCR into one record per CDR3 protein. The V and J calls, along with clone size, are taken from TCRdb and not from the paper's own processing. The repertoire holds 380,000 or so distinct CDR3 sequences, with about 5% as singletons. The CDR3 has 13 amino acids. V was pared by 5 bases and J by 7 bases, with 7 bases of the junction left unmatched. This record belongs to a study of human T cells and chemical hapten exposure.

The specimen was whole blood, collected in connection with sensitization to the hapten diphenylcyclopropenone (DPC). This TCR derives from a woman under 30 with alopecia areata. Some clones in this sample may be carry-over from other donors' samples. This chain links TRBV12-3 or TRBV12-4 with TRBJ2-7; 8 bases map to TRBD1. CDR3 sequence: CASSPQGAGEQYF. The CDR3 DNA reads as TGTGCCAGCAGTCCTCAGGGGGCCGGAGAGCAGTACTTC.